The source of this T cell receptor (beta chain) is a study of blood T cell repertoires in COVID-19. This CDR3 region has 19 residues. This table comes from immunoSEQ multiplex PCR, and its TCRdb copy is limited to in-frame clones, with some not included. The sample has 150,000 to 200,000 clones; roughly 88% are singletons. Participants were aged about 18 to 100 years, lived in around 25 US areas, and enrolled virtually. The receptor's source is a woman in her fifties or sixties who had recovered from COVID-19. This rearrangement joins TRBV21-1 to TRBJ1-5; the DNA was not compared with TRBD1, the D call given in the table. TRBV21-1 corresponds to a pseudogene. The source material was PBMCs or T cells enriched from blood (not recorded which). CDR3: CASSKGVRTGSFWAQPQHF. The CDR3 DNA sequence: TGTGCCAGCAGCAAAGGGGTCCGGACAGGGAGTTTTTGGGCTCAGCCCCAGCATTTT.